This entry lists 15 T cell receptor beta chains sequenced from one sample in a study of OX40 agonist ivuxolimab in advanced cancers. TCRdb's table, derived via immunoSEQ multiplex PCR, lists solely in-frame clones and lacks some. The table records 80,000 to 100,000 clones, approximately 90% of them present only once. Sample: CD4+ or CD8+ T cells sorted from blood, taken in a trial of the OX40 agonist ivuxolimab. These receptors came from an adult with an advanced solid tumor such as melanoma, head and neck, liver or kidney cancer.

The rearrangement links TRBV11-2 to TRBJ2-3; TRBD2 agrees at 8 bases. With V trimmed by 5 bases and J by 6 bases, 19 bases remained unmatched. The CDR3 loop spans 18 amino acids. CDR1 and CDR2 (germline): SGHAT, FQNNGV. The CDR3 loop reads CASSSFALTGGPLDTQYF. The CDR3 nucleotides read TGTGCCAGCAGCAGTTTCGCCCTAACGGGGGGGCCTTTGGATACGCAGTATTTT.

This chain connects TRBV27 to TRBJ1-4, with D tentatively TRBD1 (6 bases). Germline V gives CDR1 MNHEY, CDR2 SMNVEV (reference sequence). V gave up 6 bases and J gave up 5 bases, with 10 bases separating them. CDR3 length: 13 amino acids. The DNA for the CDR3 is TGTGCCAGCAGAGGGGGGGCGAATGAAAAACTGTTTTTT. Translated: CASRGGANEKLFF.

This clone was counted between two and nine times. The chain carries TRBV5-1 and TRBJ2-3; unclear D gene. This CDR3 is 13 amino acids long. Between the trimmed V and J ends, which lost 4 bases and 5 bases, there was a span of 11 bases. Germline V CDR1 and CDR2: SGHRS, YFSETQ. The CDR3 nucleotides are TGCGCCAGCAGCCCCCAGACGGGAGATACGCAGTATTTT. The encoded protein is CASSPQTGDTQYF.

The genes are TRBV7-9 and TRBJ2-2; no firm D call. The CDR3 has 14 residues. Germline-derived CDR1 and CDR2 are SEHNR and FQNEAQ (reference sequence). Trimming stripped 8 bases from V and 0 bases from J, with 10 bases between. The CDR3, as DNA: TGTGCCAGCCCTCAGGTTTCGAACACCGGGGAGCTGTTTTTT. Its protein is CASPQVSNTGELFF. Drawing the rest from reference TRBV7-9 and TRBJ2-2, the complete variable domain is DTGVSQNPRHKITKRGQNVTFRCDPISEHNRLYWYRQTLGQGPEFLTYFQNEAQLEKSRLLSDRFSAERPKGSFSTLEIQRTEQGDSAMYLCASPQVSNTGELFFGEGSRLTVL.

The chain recombines TRBV5-1 with TRBJ1-2, with 7 bases identical to TRBD1. After removal of 2 bases from V and 0 bases from J, the junction contained 1 base not matched to a gene. The CDR3 is 14 residues long. Per the germline V gene, CDR1 is SGHRS and CDR2 is YFSETQ. The CDR3 region has the DNA TGCGCCAGCAGCTTTGGACAGGCTAACTATGGCTACACCTTC. Residues: CASSFGQANYGYTF.

The rearrangement joins TRBV2 to TRBJ2-7; 10 nucleotides agree with TRBD2. CDR1 SNHLY and CDR2 FYNNEI come from the germline V gene. The trim removed 8 bases at V and 3 bases at J, leaving 4 bases unmatched. This CDR3 region has 13 residues. The CDR3 is CASGGLAIYEQYF. CDR3 nucleotides: TGTGCCAGCGGGGGACTAGCGATCTACGAGCAGTACTTC.

The V and J genes are TRBV19 and TRBJ2-7; TRBD1 matches 7 bases. The CDR3 is 13 residues long. The germline CDR1 and CDR2 sequences are LNHDA and SQIVND (reference sequence). The V gene end was trimmed by 8 bases and the J gene end by 2 bases; junction bases not matched to a gene: 6. The chain's CDR3 is CASGGQRTYEQYF. As DNA, the CDR3 is TGTGCCAGTGGGGGACAGAGAACCTACGAGCAGTACTTC.

The CDR3 nucleotides are TGTGCCAGCAGCTTCCAGGGGAGCACAGATACGCAGTATTTT. Protein sequence: CASSFQGSTDTQYF. The chain combines TRBV7-9 with TRBJ2-3; D is perhaps TRBD1 (6 bases). The CDR3 runs 14 residues. Trimming left V 3 bases short and J 0 bases short, with 7 bases between. Per germline, CDR1 SEHNR and CDR2 FQNEAQ (reference sequence).

The chain uses TRBV7-2 and TRBJ2-3, with a weak D call TRBD2 (6 bases). Germline CDR1 reads SGHTA; CDR2 reads FQGNSA. V was trimmed by 3 bases and J by 0 bases, leaving 10 bases between them. This CDR3 has 15 amino acids. The CDR3 sequence: CASSFAGTSTDTQYF. The CDR3 DNA is TGTGCCAGCAGCTTTGCCGGGACTAGCACAGATACGCAGTATTTT.

The chain is built from TRBV9 and TRBJ2-7, with 8 bases identical to TRBD1. V lost 0 bases and J lost 4; bases outside the gene matches: 6. The CDR3 is 15 amino acids. Germline loops: CDR1 SGDLS, CDR2 YYNGEE. The CDR3 protein is CASSVGWTGSYEQYF. CDR3 nucleotides: TGTGCCAGCAGCGTAGGGTGGACAGGGTCGTACGAGCAGTACTTC.

This clone was seen once. V gene TRBV4-3 combines with J gene TRBJ2-5, with D possibly being TRBD1 (7 bases). Germline values: CDR1 LGHNA, CDR2 YSLEER. The CDR3 totals 15 residues. V lost 3 bases and J 1 base, leaving 12 bases between the germline ends. This chain's CDR3 is CASSQGGQPQETQYF. CDR3 DNA: TGCGCCAGCAGCCAGGGGGGACAGCCCCAAGAGACCCAGTACTTC.

This sequence joins TRBV29-1 and TRBJ1-2; 7 nucleotides agree with TRBD1. The CDR3 length is 13 residues. V trimming: 7 bases; J trimming: 3 bases; junction bases outside the gene matches: 8. CDR1 and CDR2 from the germline V gene are SQVTM and ANQGSEA. Here the CDR3 DNA reads TGCAGCGCTTACAGGGGTCGAGACTATGGCTACACCTTC. It yields the protein CSAYRGRDYGYTF.

The chain couples TRBV11-2 to TRBJ1-3, with 7 positions matching TRBD1. The germline gives CDR1 SGHAT, CDR2 FQNNGV. The CDR3 is 15 residues long. Germline trimming cut 5 bases from V and 4 bases from J; bases unmatched to any gene: 8. The CDR3 region has the DNA TGTGCCAGCAGCCCCTCGAGGGGGCCGGGAAACACCATATATTTT. It yields the protein CASSPSRGPGNTIYF.

This sequence joins TRBV6-5 and TRBJ2-7; tentatively, D is TRBD1 (7 bases). Between the trimmed V and J ends, which lost 7 bases and 2 bases, there was a span of 15 bases. Germline V CDR1 and CDR2: MNHEY, SVGAGI. CDR3 length: 14 residues. CDR3 loop: CASTYGGQTYEQYF. CDR3 coding DNA: TGTGCCAGCACCTACGGGGGACAGACCTACGAGCAGTACTTC.

The rearrangement joins TRBV5-6 to TRBJ1-3; possibly TRBD1 for D (6 bases). Germline V CDR1 and CDR2: SGHDT, YYEEEE. The CDR3 totals 15 residues. With 5 bases removed from V and 4 bases from J, the gap between germline ends came to 16 bases. CDR3 in DNA: TGTGCCAGCAGATACACAGGGTCGTCCGGAAACACCATATATTTT. This codes for CASRYTGSSGNTIYF.